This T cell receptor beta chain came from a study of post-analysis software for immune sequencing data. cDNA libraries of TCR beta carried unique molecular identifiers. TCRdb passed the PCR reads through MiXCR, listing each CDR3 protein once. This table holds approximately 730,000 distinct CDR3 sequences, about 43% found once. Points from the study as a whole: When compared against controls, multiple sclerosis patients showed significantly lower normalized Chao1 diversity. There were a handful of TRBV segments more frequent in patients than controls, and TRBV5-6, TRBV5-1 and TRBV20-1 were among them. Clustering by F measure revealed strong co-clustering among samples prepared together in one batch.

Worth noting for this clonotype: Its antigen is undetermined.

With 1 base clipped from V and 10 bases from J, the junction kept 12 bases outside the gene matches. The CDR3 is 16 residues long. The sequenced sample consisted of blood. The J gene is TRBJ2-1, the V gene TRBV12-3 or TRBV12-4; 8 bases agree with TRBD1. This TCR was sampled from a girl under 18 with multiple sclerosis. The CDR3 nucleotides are TGTGCCAGCAGTTTAGGAGTGGCCAGGGGGCATACGGAGCAGTTCTTC. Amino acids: CASSLGVARGHTEQFF.